Listed here are 9 T cell receptor beta chains from one sample, sequenced in a study of metastatic and nonmetastatic thyroid tumors. Until they underwent thyroid surgery, no patient had received any treatment. TCRdb re-called clones from the PCR reads using MiXCR. The sample has 15,000 to 17,000 clones, approximately 20% seen once. The source material was tumor tissue. The receptors derive from a female donor with papillary thyroid cancer or a benign thyroid nodule (not recorded which). Some clones in this sample may be carry-over from other donors' samples.

The chain couples TRBV7-9 to TRBJ2-7, with 14 bases lining up with TRBD2. This CDR3 is 15 amino acids long. Germline trimming cut 1 base from V and 5 bases from J; bases unmatched to any gene: 1. The germline V gene has CDR1 SEHNR and CDR2 FQNEAQ (reference sequence). The CDR3 region is CASSLEGLAGDEQYF. The CDR3 DNA reads as TGTGCCAGCAGCTTAGAGGGACTAGCGGGAGACGAGCAGTACTTC.

For this clone: One junction end disagrees with the germline gene, perhaps due to a read error. CDR3 loop: CASRIAGTSYNEQFF. DNA for the CDR3: TGCGCCAGCAGAATAGCCGGGACTAGTTACAATGAGCAGTTCTTC. The chain links TRBV28 to TRBJ2-1; 8 nucleotides align to TRBD2. CDR3 size: 15 residues. CDR1 is MDHEN and CDR2 is SYDVKM in the germline V gene.

This clone was detected many times. This chain uses TRBV9 with TRBJ2-7; 12 bases fit TRBD2. Germline V gene data show CDR1 as SGDLS and CDR2 as YYNGEE. J lost 6 bases, V lost 1 base, and 5 bases had no gene match. The CDR3 has 15 residues. CDR3 residues: CASSVRLAGESEQYF. The CDR3 nucleotides are TGTGCCAGCAGCGTACGACTAGCGGGAGAGTCCGAGCAGTACTTC.

By proportion, this clone is medium-sized. This chain links TRBV3-1 with TRBJ2-7; 12 bases are shared with TRBD2. V dropped 8 bases and J dropped 4; count of bases not matched to a gene: 0. The CDR3 runs to 12 residues. Looked up from germline, CDR1 is LGHDT and CDR2 is YNNKEL (reference sequence). The CDR3 protein is CASGTSGYEQYF. The CDR3 DNA follows: TGTGCCAGCGGGACTAGCGGGTACGAGCAGTACTTC.

Notes on this clone: At one end, the junction sequence differs from germline, possibly due to a read error. The chain links TRBV25-1 to TRBJ2-2; maybe TRBD2 (6 bases). The CDR3 contains 16 residues. CDR1 is MGHDK, CDR2 SYGVNS, per germline. This chain's CDR3 is CAISEYAGGPAGELFF. Here the CDR3 DNA reads TGTGCCATCAGTGAATATGCTGGAGGGCCGGCCGGGGAGCTGTTTTTT.

Many counts were recorded for this clone. The chain recombines TRBV7-9 with TRBJ2-1, with TRBD2 matching 12 bases. This CDR3 spans 15 amino acids. With V trimmed by 5 bases and J by 6 bases, 5 bases remained unmatched. The germline V gene encodes CDR1 SEHNR and CDR2 FQNEAQ (reference sequence). The CDR3 is CASSPQLAGGNEQFF. The CDR3 DNA is TGTGCCAGCAGCCCGCAACTAGCGGGAGGCAATGAGCAGTTCTTC.

This clone was seen just once. V gene TRBV3-2 combines with J gene TRBJ2-1; the table assigns TRBD1, which was not confirmed against the DNA. TRBV3-2 is a pseudogene segment. This CDR3 region has 15 residues. CDR3 amino acids: CAIIHDPTGNNEQFF. Here the CDR3 DNA reads TGTGCCATCATCCACGACCCGACAGGGAATAATGAACAGTTCTTC.

This clone occurred a few times. V gene TRBV6-1 combines with J gene TRBJ1-2; the D gene is possibly TRBD1 (5 bases). CDR3 length: 15 residues. Germline V lookup: CDR1 MNHNS, CDR2 SASEGT. V was pared by 5 bases and J by 4 bases, with 17 bases between. The CDR3 is CASSRFPGRIYGYTF. The CDR3 DNA follows: TGTGCCAGCAGTCGATTTCCGGGACGGATCTATGGCTACACCTTC.

In its sample, this clone was seen many times. The J gene is TRBJ1-5, the V gene TRBV2, with TRBD1 matching over 10 bases. CDR3 length equals 15 residues. V was pared by 8 bases and J by 5 bases, with 9 bases of the junction left unmatched. The V gene's germline CDR1 is SNHLY and CDR2 FYNNEI. The CDR3 sequence is CASSGATGGYQPQHF. CDR3 bases: TGTGCCAGCTCGGGCGCGACAGGGGGCTATCAGCCCCAGCATTTT.